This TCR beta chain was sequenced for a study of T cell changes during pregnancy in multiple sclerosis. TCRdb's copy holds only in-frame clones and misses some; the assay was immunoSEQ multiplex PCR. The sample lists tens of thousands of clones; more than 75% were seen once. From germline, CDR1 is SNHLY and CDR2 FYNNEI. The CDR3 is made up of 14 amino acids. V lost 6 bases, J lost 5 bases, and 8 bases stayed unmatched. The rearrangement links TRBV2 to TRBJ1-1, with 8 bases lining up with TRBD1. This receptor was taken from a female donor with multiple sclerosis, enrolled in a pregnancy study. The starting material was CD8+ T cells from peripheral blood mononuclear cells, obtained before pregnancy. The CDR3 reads CASSLRGRWTEAFF. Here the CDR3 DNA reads TGTGCCAGCAGCCTCAGGGGGCGCTGGACTGAAGCTTTCTTT.